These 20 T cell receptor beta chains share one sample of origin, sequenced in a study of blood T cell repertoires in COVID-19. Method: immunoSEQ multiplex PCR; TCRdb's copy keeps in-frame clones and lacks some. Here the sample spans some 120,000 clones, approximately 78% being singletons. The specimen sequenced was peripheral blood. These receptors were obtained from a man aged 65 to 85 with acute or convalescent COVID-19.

In DNA form, the CDR3 reads TGCGCCAGCAGCCAAGCACTCACGACAGGGCGAGGCTACACCTTC. Its protein product is CASSQALTTGRGYTF. The chain combines TRBV4-1 with TRBJ1-2; 7 nucleotides agree with TRBD1. Germline values: CDR1 MGHRA, CDR2 YSYEKL. The V segment lost 1 base and the J segment 8 bases; nucleotides outside the gene matches: 10. There are 15 residues in the CDR3.

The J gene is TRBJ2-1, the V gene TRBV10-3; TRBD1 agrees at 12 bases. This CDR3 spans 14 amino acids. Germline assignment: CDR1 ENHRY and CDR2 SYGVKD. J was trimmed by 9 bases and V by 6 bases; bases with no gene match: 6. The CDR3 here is CAISSGTGGGEQFF. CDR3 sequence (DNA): TGTGCCATCAGCTCCGGGACAGGGGGCGGTGAGCAGTTCTTC.

CDR3 residues: CASSPRADRGMNTEAFF. The CDR3 DNA sequence: TGTGCCAGCAGTCCACGCGCTGACAGGGGGATGAACACTGAAGCTTTCTTT. The chain joins TRBV27 to TRBJ1-1; 9 bases agree with TRBD1. From germline, CDR1 is MNHEY and CDR2 SMNVEV (reference sequence). V shed 5 bases and J 0 bases; nucleotides not matched to a gene: 10. The CDR3 has 17 residues.

The CDR3 nucleotides are TGTGCCAGCAGTTTAAACGGGGGACAGCTTTCAAGGGGCGGAAACACCATATATTTT. The encoded protein is CASSLNGGQLSRGGNTIYF. The chain recombines TRBV27 with TRBJ1-3, with 7 bases aligning to TRBD1. Germline trimming cut 2 bases from V and 4 bases from J; bases unmatched to any gene: 17. This CDR3 region has 19 residues. Per germline, CDR1 MNHEY and CDR2 SMNVEV (reference sequence).

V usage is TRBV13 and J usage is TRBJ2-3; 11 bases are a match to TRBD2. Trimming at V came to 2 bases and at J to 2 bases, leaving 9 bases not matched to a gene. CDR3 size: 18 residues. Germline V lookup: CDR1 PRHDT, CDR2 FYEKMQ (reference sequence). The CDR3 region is CASSLSTTSGIPTDTQYF. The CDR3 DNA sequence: TGTGCCAGCAGCTTAAGTACGACTAGCGGGATACCCACAGATACGCAGTATTTT.

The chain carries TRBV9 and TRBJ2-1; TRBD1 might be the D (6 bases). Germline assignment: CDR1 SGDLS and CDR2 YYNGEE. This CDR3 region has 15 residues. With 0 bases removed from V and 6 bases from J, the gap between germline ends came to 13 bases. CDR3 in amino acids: CASSVAWGLGNEQFF. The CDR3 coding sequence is TGTGCCAGCAGCGTAGCTTGGGGGCTGGGCAATGAGCAGTTCTTC. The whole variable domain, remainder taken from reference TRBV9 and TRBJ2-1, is DSGVTQTPKHLITATGQRVTLRCSPRSGDLSVYWYQQSLDQGLQFLIQYYNGEERAKGNILERFSAQQFPDLHSELNLSSLELGDSALYFCASSVAWGLGNEQFFGPGTRLTVL.

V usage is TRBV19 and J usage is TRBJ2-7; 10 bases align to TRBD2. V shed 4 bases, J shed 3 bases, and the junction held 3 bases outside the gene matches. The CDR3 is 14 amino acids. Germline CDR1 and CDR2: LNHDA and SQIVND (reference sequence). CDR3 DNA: TGTGCCAGTAGTAGAAAGCGGGAGGGCTACGAGCAGTACTTC. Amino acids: CASSRKREGYEQYF.

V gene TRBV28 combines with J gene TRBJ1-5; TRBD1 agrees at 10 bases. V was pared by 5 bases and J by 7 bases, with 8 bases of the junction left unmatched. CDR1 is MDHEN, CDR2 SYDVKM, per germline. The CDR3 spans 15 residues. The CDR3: CASSVPGQGRQPQHF. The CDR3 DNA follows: TGTGCCAGCAGTGTACCGGGACAGGGGCGGCAGCCCCAGCATTTT.

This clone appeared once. Here the CDR3 DNA reads TGTGCCAGCAGCAGGGGCGGACAGGCAAATAATTCACCCCTCCACTTT. Amino acid sequence: CASSRGGQANNSPLHF. The chain carries TRBV21-1 and TRBJ1-6; the table's D call of TRBD1 was not tested on the DNA. TRBV21-1 is classified as a pseudogene. The CDR3 length is 16 residues.

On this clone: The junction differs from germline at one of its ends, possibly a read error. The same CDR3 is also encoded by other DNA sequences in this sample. This chain's CDR3 is CASSLGQGGYNEQFF. CDR3 sequence (DNA): TGTGCTAGCAGCTTAGGTCAGGGCGGCTATAATGAGCAGTTCTTC. The genes are TRBV7-7 and TRBJ2-1, with D perhaps TRBD1 (5 bases). This CDR3 comprises 15 residues. Germline values: CDR1 SSHAT, CDR2 FNYEAQ (reference sequence).

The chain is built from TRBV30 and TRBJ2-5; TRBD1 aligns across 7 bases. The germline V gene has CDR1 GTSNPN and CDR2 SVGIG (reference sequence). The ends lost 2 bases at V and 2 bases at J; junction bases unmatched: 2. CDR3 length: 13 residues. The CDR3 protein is CAWSLGQQETQYF. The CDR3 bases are TGTGCCTGGAGTTTGGGACAGCAAGAGACCCAGTACTTC.

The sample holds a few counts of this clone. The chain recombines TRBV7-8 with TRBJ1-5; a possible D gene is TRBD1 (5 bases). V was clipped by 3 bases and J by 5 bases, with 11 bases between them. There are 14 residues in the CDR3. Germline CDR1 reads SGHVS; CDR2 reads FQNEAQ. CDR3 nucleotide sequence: TGTGCCAGCAGCTTTGGGGCTACCCATCAGCCCCAGCATTTT. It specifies CASSFGATHQPQHF. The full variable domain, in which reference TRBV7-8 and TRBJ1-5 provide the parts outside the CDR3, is GAGVSQSPRYKVAKRGQDVALRCDPISGHVSLFWYQQALGQGPEFLTYFQNEAQLDKSGLPSDRFFAERPEGSVSTLKIQRTQQEDSAVYLCASSFGATHQPQHFGDGTRLSIL.

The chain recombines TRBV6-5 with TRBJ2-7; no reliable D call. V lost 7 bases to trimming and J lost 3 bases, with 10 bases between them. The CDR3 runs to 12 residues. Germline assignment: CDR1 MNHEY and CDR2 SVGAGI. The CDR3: CASTDKRYEQYF. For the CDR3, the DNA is TGTGCCAGCACAGACAAACGCTACGAGCAGTACTTC.

Written as DNA, the CDR3 is TGTGCCACCAGCAGAGATGGCGCAGGTTATGGCTACACCTTC. It translates to CATSRDGAGYGYTF. The J gene is TRBJ1-2, the V gene TRBV15; no reliable D call. Deletions cut 0 bases from V and 5 bases from J, with 10 bases between. The CDR3 runs 14 residues. CDR1 is LNHNV and CDR2 is YYDKDF in the germline V gene (reference sequence).

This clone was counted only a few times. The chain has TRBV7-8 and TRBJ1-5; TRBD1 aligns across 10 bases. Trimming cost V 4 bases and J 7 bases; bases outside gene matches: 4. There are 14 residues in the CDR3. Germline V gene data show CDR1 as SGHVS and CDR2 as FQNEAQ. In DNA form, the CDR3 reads TGTGCCAGCAGCTGGGGACAGGGGACGCAGCCCCAGCATTTT. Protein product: CASSWGQGTQPQHF.

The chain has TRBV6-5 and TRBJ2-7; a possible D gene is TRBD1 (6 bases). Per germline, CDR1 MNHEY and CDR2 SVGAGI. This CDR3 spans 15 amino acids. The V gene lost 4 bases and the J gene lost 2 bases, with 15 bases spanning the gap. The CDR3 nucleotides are TGTGCCAGCAGTTCCTGGACAGCCCTTACCTACGAGCAGTACTTC. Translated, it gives CASSSWTALTYEQYF.

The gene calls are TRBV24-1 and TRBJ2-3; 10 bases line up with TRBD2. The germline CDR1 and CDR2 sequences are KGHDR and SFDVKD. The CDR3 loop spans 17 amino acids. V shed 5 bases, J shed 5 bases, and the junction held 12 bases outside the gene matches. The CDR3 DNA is TGTGCCACCAGTGCCATCACTAGCGGGACGGGCGAAGATACGCAGTATTTT. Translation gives CATSAITSGTGEDTQYF.

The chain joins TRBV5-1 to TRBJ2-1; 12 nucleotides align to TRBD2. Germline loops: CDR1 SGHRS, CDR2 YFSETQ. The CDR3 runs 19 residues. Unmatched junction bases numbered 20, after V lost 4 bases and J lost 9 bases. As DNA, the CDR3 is TGCGCCAGCAGCCCAAGATCTAGCGGGAGGGCCTCCCGTAACTCTGAGCAGTTCTTC. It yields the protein CASSPRSSGRASRNSEQFF.

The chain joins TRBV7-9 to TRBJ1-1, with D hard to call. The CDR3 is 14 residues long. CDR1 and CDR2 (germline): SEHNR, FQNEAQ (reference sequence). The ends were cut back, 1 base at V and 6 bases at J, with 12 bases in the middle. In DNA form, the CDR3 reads TGTGCCAGCAGCTTAGGAGGGAGGGTTGCTGAAGCTTTCTTT. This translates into CASSLGGRVAEAFF.

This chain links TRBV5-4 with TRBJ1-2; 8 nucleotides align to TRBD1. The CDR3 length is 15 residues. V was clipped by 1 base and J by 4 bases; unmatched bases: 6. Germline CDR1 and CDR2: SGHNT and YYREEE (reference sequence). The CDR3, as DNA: TGTGCCAGCAGCTTGCCGGGACAGGTGTTCTATGGCTACACCTTC. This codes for CASSLPGQVFYGYTF.